Following are 23 T cell receptor beta chains from one sample sequenced in a study of CD8 T cells in Susac syndrome (dated by TCRdb to about 2019). Receptor amplification or capture employed the immunoSEQ multiplex PCR assay. RNA was extracted using the RNeasy kit, and about 0.45 to 1 ug of the RNA was reverse transcribed with random hexamers. TCRdb's own reprocessing of the public reads used fastp at Q25 and MiXCR and kept productive beta chains. Merged by CDR3 protein, the rows form single entries marked with the most common genes and DNA. This sample lists just over 300,000 distinct CDR3 sequences; roughly 94% were detected once. The ten biggest clones cover 0.06% to 0.075% of the sample. The source material was CD4+ T cells from PBMCs. The receptors stem from a human donor with multiple sclerosis.

This clonotype was seen a few times. The chain links TRBV10-3 to TRBJ2-7; maybe TRBD2 (5 bases). V lost 0 bases, J lost 6 bases, and 15 bases lay in between. Germline V gene lookup returns CDR1 ENHRY and CDR2 SYGVKD. This CDR3 has 15 residues. CDR3 protein: CAISESASYLREQYF. CDR3 in DNA: TGTGCCATCAGTGAGTCGGCTAGCTACTTGCGCGAGCAGTACTTC.

The chain uses TRBV7-3 and TRBJ2-6; TRBD1 or TRBD2 may be the D gene (6 bases each). Trimming left V 0 bases short and J 4 bases short, with 10 bases between. This CDR3 comprises 16 residues. Germline CDR1 reads SGHTA; CDR2 reads FQGTGA. The CDR3 DNA reads TGTGCCAGCAGCTTAACGGGGGGCACGGGGGCCAACGTCCTGACTTTC. Translating gives CASSLTGGTGANVLTF.

The rearrangement joins TRBV5-1 to TRBJ2-3; D gene unclear. From germline, CDR1 is SGHRS and CDR2 YFSETQ. The CDR3 sequence is 12 residues long. Trimming left V 2 bases short and J 4 bases short, with 5 bases between. CDR3 loop: CASSLRADTQYF. CDR3 DNA sequence: TGCGCCAGCAGCTTAAGAGCAGATACGCAGTATTTT. Using reference TRBV5-1 and TRBJ2-3 for the parts outside the CDR3, the full variable domain is KAGVTQTPRYLIKTRGQQVTLSCSPISGHRSVSWYQQTPGQGLQFLFEYFSETQRNKGNFPGRFSGRQFSNSRSEMNVSTLELGDSALYLCASSLRADTQYFGPGTRLTVL.

The CDR3 nucleotides are TGTGCCAGCAGCTTAGCGTTGGGGCAAAGGGAGCTGTTTTTT. Its protein product is CASSLALGQRELFF. J is TRBJ2-2 and V is TRBV7-8; perhaps TRBD1 as D (5 bases). Germline values: CDR1 SGHVS, CDR2 FQNEAQ. V was cut by 0 bases and J by 9 bases, with 11 bases left in between. The CDR3 loop spans 14 amino acids.

This clonotype was observed a single time. V usage is TRBV28 and J usage is TRBJ2-4; unclear D gene. Germline CDR1 is MDHEN and CDR2 is SYDVKM. The CDR3 spans 15 residues. V dropped 6 bases and J dropped 0 bases, with 12 bases sitting between them. The CDR3, as DNA: TGTGCCAGCAGGGTGGGTGCTCTAGCCAAAAACATTCAGTACTTC. This codes for CASRVGALAKNIQYF.

This rearrangement joins TRBV19 to TRBJ1-3, with TRBD1 as a possible D gene (5 bases). In germline, CDR1 is LNHDA, CDR2 SQIVND (reference sequence). V lost 5 bases, J lost 0 bases, and 11 bases lay in between. This CDR3 has 15 residues. CDR3 in amino acids: CASSFLRGSGNTIYF. The CDR3 DNA reads as TGTGCCAGTAGTTTTCTGAGGGGCTCTGGAAACACCATATATTTT.

On this clonotype: The conserved closing phenylalanine or tryptophan is absent in this CDR3, likely reflecting a read error. The chain links TRBV4-3 to TRBJ2-3; possibly TRBD2 for D (5 bases). The V gene's germline CDR1 is LGHNA and CDR2 YSLEER. V was clipped by 5 bases and J by 5 bases, with 8 bases between them. The CDR3 contains 12 residues. The DNA of the CDR3 is TGCGCCAGCAGCTCAGAGGGAGATACGCAGTATATT. Amino acid sequence: CASSSEGDTQYI.

The chain couples TRBV28 to TRBJ1-2, with a possible D match to TRBD1 (6 bases). The CDR3 consists of 18 residues. The V gene lost 1 base and the J gene lost 1 base, with 19 bases spanning the gap. Germline values: CDR1 MDHEN, CDR2 SYDVKM. In DNA form, the CDR3 reads TGTGCCAGCAGTTTATCGGGGGGCGCTTTAGGGCATAACTATGGCTACACCTTC. Residues: CASSLSGGALGHNYGYTF.

The chain carries TRBV1 and TRBJ2-7; the table's D call, TRBD1, has no DNA check behind it. TRBV1 is reported as a pseudogene. This CDR3 comprises 20 residues. DNA of the CDR3: TGCACCAGCAGCCTGCCGGTACCCCACTCGGACAGGGGAACTACCTACGAGCAGTACTTC. Protein sequence: CTSSLPVPHSDRGTTYEQYF.

This clonotype was seen just once. The J gene is TRBJ1-1, the V gene TRBV10-3; 9 bases agree with TRBD1. The CDR3 is made up of 15 amino acids. Germline CDR1 and CDR2: ENHRY and SYGVKD. Losses at the gene ends were 6 bases for V and 10 bases for J; bases not matched to a gene: 15. The CDR3: CAIRQSDRGSLGAFF. The CDR3 coding sequence is TGTGCCATCAGACAGTCTGACAGGGGGTCTCTAGGAGCTTTCTTT.

The chain uses TRBV27 and TRBJ1-1; D is unclear. The CDR3 runs 13 residues. Germline CDR1 is MNHEY and CDR2 is SMNVEV (reference sequence). Trimming pared 10 bases from V and 4 bases from J, leaving 16 bases between. CDR3 residues: CATIRNTGTEAFF. CDR3 DNA sequence: TGTGCCACCATCAGAAATACGGGCACTGAAGCTTTCTTT.

The J gene is TRBJ1-2, the V gene TRBV20-1, with D maybe TRBD1 (6 bases). The CDR3 is made up of 14 amino acids. Deletions cut 1 base from V and 2 bases from J, with 11 bases between. The germline V gene encodes CDR1 DFQATT and CDR2 SNEGSKA (reference sequence). CDR3 coding DNA: TGCAGTGCTAGAGTGTCGAGGGGGAACTATGGCTACACCTTC. Translated: CSARVSRGNYGYTF.

This rearrangement joins TRBV6-2 or TRBV6-3 to TRBJ1-5; a possible D gene is TRBD1 (5 bases). V shed 6 bases and J shed 11 bases, with 17 bases lying between them. The CDR3 runs to 13 residues. Germline V lookup: CDR1 MNHEY, CDR2 SVGEGT. DNA of the CDR3: TGTGCCAGCAGGGATTCCGCCGGGGGGGCCCAGCATTTT. This gives the protein CASRDSAGGAQHF.

The V call is TRBV12-5, the J call TRBJ1-4; TRBD1 is a possible D gene (6 bases). The CDR3 runs 14 residues. Germline CDR1 and CDR2: LGHNT and FRNRAP. Trimming pared 3 bases from V and 8 bases from J, leaving 13 bases between. The CDR3 protein is CASGFRLGAEKLFF. In nucleotides, the CDR3 is TGTGCTAGTGGTTTTCGGCTGGGGGCAGAAAAACTGTTTTTT. The whole variable domain, remainder taken from reference TRBV12-5 and TRBJ1-4, is DARVTQTPRHKVTEMGQEVTMRCQPILGHNTVFWYRQTMMQGLELLAYFRNRAPLDDSGMPKDRFSAEMPDATLATLKIQPSEPRDSAVYFCASGFRLGAEKLFFGSGTQLSVL.

This chain joins TRBV2 and TRBJ2-1; the D is unclear. The CDR3 length is 11 residues. V was trimmed by 1 base and J by 8 bases, leaving 3 bases between them. Germline CDR1 SNHLY, CDR2 FYNNEI. The CDR3 loop is CASSEGYEQFF. CDR3 in DNA: TGTGCCAGCAGTGAAGGGTATGAGCAGTTCTTC.

This clonotype came up once. This sequence joins TRBV7-9 and TRBJ2-7; TRBD2 aligns across 11 bases. The length of the CDR3 is 16 residues. V lost 1 base and J lost 5; bases outside the gene matches: 7. The V gene's germline CDR1 is SEHNR and CDR2 FQNEAQ (reference sequence). The DNA for the CDR3 is TGTGCCAGCAGCTTAGGGCTAGCGGGAGGTCAGGACGAGCAGTACTTC. It yields the protein CASSLGLAGGQDEQYF.

The chain recombines TRBV24-1 with TRBJ2-2; unclear D gene. The CDR3 sequence is 16 residues long. Germline CDR1 and CDR2: KGHDR and SFDVKD. V was shortened by 2 bases and J by 3 bases, with 12 bases between the two germline ends. CDR3 region: CATSDSPGGDTGELFF. The CDR3 DNA sequence: TGTGCCACCAGTGATTCACCGGGCGGAGACACCGGGGAGCTGTTTTTT.

On this clonotype itself: At one of its ends the junction is not consistent with the germline gene, which may arise from a read error. This chain links TRBV7-9 with TRBJ1-2, with 9 bases fitting TRBD1. The CDR3 spans 15 residues. CDR1 and CDR2 (germline): SEHNR, FQNEAQ (reference sequence). CDR3 DNA sequence: TGTGCCAACAGCACCGACAGGGGGTTTGGCTATGGCTACACCTTC. This sequence encodes CANSTDRGFGYGYTF.

This chain connects TRBV12-3 or TRBV12-4 to TRBJ2-3, with D possibly being TRBD2 (6 bases). This CDR3 is 14 amino acids long. Trimming pared 3 bases from V and 0 bases from J, leaving 7 bases between. The CDR3 DNA follows: TGTGCCAGCAGTTTGGGGGGTAGCACAGATACGCAGTATTTT. As protein: CASSLGGSTDTQYF.

The chain uses TRBV19 and TRBJ1-3; 7 bases line up with TRBD1. V shed 6 bases and J 9 bases; nucleotides not matched to a gene: 8. From germline, CDR1 is LNHDA and CDR2 SQIVND (reference sequence). CDR3 length equals 13 residues. The DNA of the CDR3 is TGTGCCAGTAGGGGACAGAGTCAAGTCACCATATATTTT. Translation: CASRGQSQVTIYF. Together with reference TRBV19 and TRBJ1-3, the CDR3 gives the full variable domain: DGGITQSPKYLFRKEGQNVTLSCEQNLNHDAMYWYRQDPGQGLRLIYYSQIVNDFQKGDIAEGYSVSREKKESFPLTVTSAQKNPTAFYLCASRGQSQVTIYFGEGSWLTVV.

The chain combines TRBV5-1 with TRBJ2-7; TRBD1 agrees at 9 bases. In germline, CDR1 is SGHRS, CDR2 YFSETQ. CDR3 length: 13 amino acids. J lost 2 bases, V lost 6 bases, and 3 bases had no gene match. CDR3 DNA: TGCGCCAGCAAGGGACAGGGCCCCTACGAGCAGTACTTC. It is translated as CASKGQGPYEQYF. The complete variable domain, with remaining parts taken from reference TRBV5-1 and TRBJ2-7, reads KAGVTQTPRYLIKTRGQQVTLSCSPISGHRSVSWYQQTPGQGLQFLFEYFSETQRNKGNFPGRFSGRQFSNSRSEMNVSTLELGDSALYLCASKGQGPYEQYFGPGTRLTVT.

The chain links TRBV18 to TRBJ2-1, with 14 bases aligning to TRBD2. This CDR3 is 20 amino acids long. With 4 bases clipped from V and 0 bases from J, the junction kept 11 bases outside the gene matches. Germline lookup yields CDR1 KGHSH and CDR2 LQKENI. DNA of the CDR3: TGTGCCAGCTCACAATGGACTAGCGGGGGGCTATCGAGCTCCTACAATGAGCAGTTCTTC. This translates into CASSQWTSGGLSSSYNEQFF. Full variable domain (remainder filled in from reference TRBV18 and TRBJ2-1): NAGVMQNPRHLVRRRGQEARLRCSPMKGHSHVYWYRQLPEEGLKFMVYLQKENIIDESGMPKERFSAEFPKEGPSILRIQQVVRGDSAAYFCASSQWTSGGLSSSYNEQFFGPGTRLTVL.

The rearrangement uses TRBV7-8 and TRBJ1-1; no definite D call. Trimming shortened V by 1 base and J by 2 bases, and 11 bases separated the two germline ends. Germline V gene lookup returns CDR1 SGHVS and CDR2 FQNEAQ. The CDR3 consists of 15 residues. The CDR3: CASSLEPRANTEAFF. The DNA of the CDR3 is TGTGCCAGCAGCTTAGAACCCCGGGCCAACACTGAAGCTTTCTTT.